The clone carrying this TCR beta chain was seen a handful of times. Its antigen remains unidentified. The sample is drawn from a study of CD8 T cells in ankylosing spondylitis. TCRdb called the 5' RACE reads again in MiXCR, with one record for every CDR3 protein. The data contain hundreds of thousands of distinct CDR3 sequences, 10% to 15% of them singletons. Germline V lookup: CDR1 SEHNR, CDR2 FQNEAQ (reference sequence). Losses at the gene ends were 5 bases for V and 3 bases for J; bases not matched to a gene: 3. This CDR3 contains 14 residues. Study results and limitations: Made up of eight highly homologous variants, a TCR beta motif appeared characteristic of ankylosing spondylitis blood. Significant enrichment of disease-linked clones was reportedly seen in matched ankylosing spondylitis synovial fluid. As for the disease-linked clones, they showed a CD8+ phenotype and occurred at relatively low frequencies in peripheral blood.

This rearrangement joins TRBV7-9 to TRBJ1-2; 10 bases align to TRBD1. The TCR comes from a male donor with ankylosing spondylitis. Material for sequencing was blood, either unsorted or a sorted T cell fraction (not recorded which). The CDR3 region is CASSDRGRDYGYTF. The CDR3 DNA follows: TGTGCCAGCAGCGACAGGGGGCGGGACTATGGCTACACCTTC.